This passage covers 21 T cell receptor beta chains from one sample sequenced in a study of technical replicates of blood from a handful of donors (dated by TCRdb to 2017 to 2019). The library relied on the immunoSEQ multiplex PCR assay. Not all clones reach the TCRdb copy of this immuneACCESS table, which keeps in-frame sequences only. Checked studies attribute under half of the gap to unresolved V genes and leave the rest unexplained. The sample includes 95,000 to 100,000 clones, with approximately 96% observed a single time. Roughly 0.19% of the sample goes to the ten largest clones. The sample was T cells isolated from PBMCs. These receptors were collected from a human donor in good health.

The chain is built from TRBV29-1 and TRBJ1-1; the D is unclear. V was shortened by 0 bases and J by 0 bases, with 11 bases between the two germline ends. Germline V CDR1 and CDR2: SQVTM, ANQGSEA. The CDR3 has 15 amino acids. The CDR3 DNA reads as TGCAGCGTTGAAGATCGGGTCGTTATGAACACTGAAGCTTTCTTT. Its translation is CSVEDRVVMNTEAFF.

The CDR3 DNA sequence: TGTGCCATCAGAGTAACAGGGGGCTCGGGCCCGGCCACCGCCTACAATGAGCAGTTCTTC. Its translation is CAIRVTGGSGPATAYNEQFF. The chain has TRBV10-3 and TRBJ2-1; 9 nucleotides align to TRBD1. Unmatched junction bases numbered 20, after V lost 6 bases and J lost 2 bases. Per the germline V gene, CDR1 is ENHRY and CDR2 is SYGVKD. This CDR3 contains 20 residues.

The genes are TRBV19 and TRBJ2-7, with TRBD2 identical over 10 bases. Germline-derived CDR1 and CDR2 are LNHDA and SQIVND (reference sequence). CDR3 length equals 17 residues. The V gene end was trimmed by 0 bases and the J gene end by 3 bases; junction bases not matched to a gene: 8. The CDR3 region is CASSIDLTSGVFYEQYF. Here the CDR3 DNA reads TGTGCCAGTAGTATAGACCTAACTAGCGGGGTTTTCTACGAGCAGTACTTC.

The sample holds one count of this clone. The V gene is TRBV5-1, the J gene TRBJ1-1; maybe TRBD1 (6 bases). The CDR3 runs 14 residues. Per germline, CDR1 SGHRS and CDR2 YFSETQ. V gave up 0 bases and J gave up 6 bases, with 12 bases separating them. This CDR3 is CASSLEGVVAEAFF. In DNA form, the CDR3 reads TGCGCCAGCAGCTTGGAGGGGGTTGTGGCTGAAGCTTTCTTT.

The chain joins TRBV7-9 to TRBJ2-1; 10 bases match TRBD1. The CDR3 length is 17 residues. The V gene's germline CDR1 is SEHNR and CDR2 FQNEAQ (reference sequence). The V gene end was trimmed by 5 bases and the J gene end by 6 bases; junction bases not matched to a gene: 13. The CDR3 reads CASSPKGQGTESNEQFF. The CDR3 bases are TGTGCCAGCAGCCCAAAGGGACAGGGGACGGAGTCCAATGAGCAGTTCTTC. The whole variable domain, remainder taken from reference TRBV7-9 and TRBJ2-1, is DTGVSQNPRHKITKRGQNVTFRCDPISEHNRLYWYRQTLGQGPEFLTYFQNEAQLEKSRLLSDRFSAERPKGSFSTLEIQRTEQGDSAMYLCASSPKGQGTESNEQFFGPGTRLTVL.

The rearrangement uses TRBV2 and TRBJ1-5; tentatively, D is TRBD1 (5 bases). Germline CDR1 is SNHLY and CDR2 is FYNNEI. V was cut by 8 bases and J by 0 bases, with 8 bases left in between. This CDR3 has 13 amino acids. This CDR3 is CASQTDSNQPQHF. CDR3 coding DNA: TGTGCCAGCCAGACAGATAGCAATCAGCCCCAGCATTTT. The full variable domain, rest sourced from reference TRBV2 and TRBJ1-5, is EPEVTQTPSHQVTQMGQEVILRCVPISNHLYFYWYRQILGQKVEFLVSFYNNEISEKSEIFDDQFSVERPDGSNFTLKIRSTKLEDSAMYFCASQTDSNQPQHFGDGTRLSIL.

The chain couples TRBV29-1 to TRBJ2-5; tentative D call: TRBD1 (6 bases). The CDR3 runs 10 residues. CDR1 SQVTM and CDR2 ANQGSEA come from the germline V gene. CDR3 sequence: CSYRVETQYF. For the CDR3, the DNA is TGCAGTTACAGGGTAGAGACCCAGTACTTC.

DNA for the CDR3: TGTGCCATCAGAACCCCGGGAGGCTCCTACAATGAGCAGTTCTTC. Its translation: CAIRTPGGSYNEQFF. The chain recombines TRBV10-3 with TRBJ2-1, with 7 positions matching TRBD2. The germline CDR1 and CDR2 sequences are ENHRY and SYGVKD. The CDR3 spans 15 residues. The trim removed 6 bases at V and 0 bases at J, leaving 5 bases unmatched.

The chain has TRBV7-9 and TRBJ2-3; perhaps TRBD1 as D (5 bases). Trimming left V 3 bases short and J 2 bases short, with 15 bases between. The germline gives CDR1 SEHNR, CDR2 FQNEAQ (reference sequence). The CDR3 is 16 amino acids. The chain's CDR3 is CASSFFRQSPTDTQYF. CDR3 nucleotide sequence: TGTGCCAGCAGCTTCTTCCGACAGTCACCCACAGATACGCAGTATTTT. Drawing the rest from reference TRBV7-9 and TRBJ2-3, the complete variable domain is DTGVSQNPRHKITKRGQNVTFRCDPISEHNRLYWYRQTLGQGPEFLTYFQNEAQLEKSRLLSDRFSAERPKGSFSTLEIQRTEQGDSAMYLCASSFFRQSPTDTQYFGPGTRLTVL.

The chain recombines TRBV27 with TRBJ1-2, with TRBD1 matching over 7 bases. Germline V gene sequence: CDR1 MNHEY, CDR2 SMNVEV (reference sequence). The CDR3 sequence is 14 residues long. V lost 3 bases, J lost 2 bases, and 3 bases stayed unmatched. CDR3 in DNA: TGTGCCAGCAGTTTTGGGACAGCAAACTATGGCTACACCTTC. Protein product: CASSFGTANYGYTF.

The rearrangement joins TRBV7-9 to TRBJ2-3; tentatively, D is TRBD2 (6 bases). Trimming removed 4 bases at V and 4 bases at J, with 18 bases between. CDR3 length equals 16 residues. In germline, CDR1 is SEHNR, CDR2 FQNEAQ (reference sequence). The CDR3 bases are TGTGCCAGCAGCTCGATGCGGGGACTGCAGGCAGATACGCAGTATTTT. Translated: CASSSMRGLQADTQYF.

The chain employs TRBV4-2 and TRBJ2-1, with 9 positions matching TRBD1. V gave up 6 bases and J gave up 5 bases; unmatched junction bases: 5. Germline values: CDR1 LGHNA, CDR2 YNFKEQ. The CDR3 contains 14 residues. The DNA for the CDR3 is TGTGCCAGCAGTTACAGGGGGCGCGACAATGAGCAGTTCTTC. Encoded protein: CASSYRGRDNEQFF.

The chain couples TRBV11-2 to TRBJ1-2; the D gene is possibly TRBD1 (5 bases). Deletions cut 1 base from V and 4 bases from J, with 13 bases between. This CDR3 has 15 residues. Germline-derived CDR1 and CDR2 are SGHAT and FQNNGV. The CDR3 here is CASSLGLGVPYGYTF. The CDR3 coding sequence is TGTGCCAGCAGCTTAGGGTTAGGGGTCCCCTATGGCTACACCTTC.

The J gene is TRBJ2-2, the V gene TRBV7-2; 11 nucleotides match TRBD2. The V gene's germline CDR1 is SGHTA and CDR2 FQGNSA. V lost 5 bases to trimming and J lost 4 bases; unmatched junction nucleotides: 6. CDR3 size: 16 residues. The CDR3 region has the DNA TGTGCCAGCAGCCTTAGCGGGGGGGCGGCCACCGGGGAGCTGTTTTTT. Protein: CASSLSGGAATGELFF.

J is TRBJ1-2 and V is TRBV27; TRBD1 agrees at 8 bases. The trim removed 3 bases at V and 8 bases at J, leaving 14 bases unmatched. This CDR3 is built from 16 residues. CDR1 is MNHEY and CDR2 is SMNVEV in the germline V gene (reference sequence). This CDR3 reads CASSFFARDRLKGYTF. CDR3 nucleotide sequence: TGTGCCAGCAGTTTTTTCGCCCGGGACAGGCTGAAGGGCTACACCTTC.

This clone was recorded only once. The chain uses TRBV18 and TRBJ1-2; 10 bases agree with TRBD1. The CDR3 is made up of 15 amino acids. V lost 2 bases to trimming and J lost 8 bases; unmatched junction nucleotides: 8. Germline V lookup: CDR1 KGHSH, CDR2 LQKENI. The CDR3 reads CASSPRDRGGEGYTF. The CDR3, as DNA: TGTGCCAGCTCACCAAGGGACAGGGGCGGGGAAGGCTACACCTTC.

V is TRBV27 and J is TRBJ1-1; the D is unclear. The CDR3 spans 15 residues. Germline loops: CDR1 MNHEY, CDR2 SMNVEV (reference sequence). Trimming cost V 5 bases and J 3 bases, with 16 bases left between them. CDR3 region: CASSTARSMDTEAFF. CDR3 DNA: TGTGCCAGCAGTACCGCCCGGAGCATGGACACTGAAGCTTTCTTT.

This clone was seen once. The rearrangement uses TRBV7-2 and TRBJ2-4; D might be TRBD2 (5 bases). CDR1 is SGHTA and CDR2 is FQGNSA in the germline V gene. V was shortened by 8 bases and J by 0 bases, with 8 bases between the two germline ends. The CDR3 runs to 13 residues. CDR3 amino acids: CASSGLAKNIQYF. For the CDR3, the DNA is TGTGCCAGCTCGGGGTTAGCCAAAAACATTCAGTACTTC.

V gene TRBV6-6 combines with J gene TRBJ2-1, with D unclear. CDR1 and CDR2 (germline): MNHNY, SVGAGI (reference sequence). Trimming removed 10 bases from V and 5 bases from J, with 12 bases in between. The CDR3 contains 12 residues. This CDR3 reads CATSRRDNEQFF. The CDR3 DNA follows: TGTGCCACCAGCCGACGGGACAATGAGCAGTTCTTC.

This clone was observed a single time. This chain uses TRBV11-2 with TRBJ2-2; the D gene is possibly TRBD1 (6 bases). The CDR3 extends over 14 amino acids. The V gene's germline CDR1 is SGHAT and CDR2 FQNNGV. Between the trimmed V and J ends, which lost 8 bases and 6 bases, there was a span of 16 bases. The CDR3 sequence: CASLITRGAGELFF. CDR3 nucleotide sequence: TGTGCCAGCCTAATAACCAGGGGCGCCGGGGAGCTGTTTTTT. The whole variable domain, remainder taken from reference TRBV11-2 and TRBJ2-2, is EAGVAQSPRYKIIEKRQSVAFWCNPISGHATLYWYQQILGQGPKLLIQFQNNGVVDDSQLPKDRFSAERLKGVDSTLKIQPAKLEDSAVYLCASLITRGAGELFFGEGSRLTVL.

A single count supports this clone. This chain's CDR3 is CASSYGQYGYTF. The DNA for the CDR3 is TGCGCCAGCAGCTACGGACAGTATGGCTACACCTTC. The chain carries TRBV4-1 and TRBJ1-2; perhaps TRBD1 as D (6 bases). The ends were cut back, 5 bases at V and 5 bases at J, with 9 bases in the middle. The germline V gene encodes CDR1 MGHRA and CDR2 YSYEKL. The CDR3 is 12 residues long.